This TCR beta chain is drawn from a study of T cells in Graves' hyperthyroidism and ophthalmopathy. Background on the study: The initial diagnosis was the point when peripheral blood was collected, ahead of any treatment. Points from the study as a whole: In validation, the model predicted ophthalmopathy. These predictions came a median about 6.5 months before onset. Most clonotypes expanded in the thyroid (above 0.001) were also present in blood. Ophthalmopathy stood apart from stable hyperthyroidism in a 13 V-J model.

About this clonotype: Its antigen remains unknown. In this CDR3 the conserved last residue, phenylalanine or tryptophan, is missing, so a read error is likely.

Amplified TCR beta CDR3 regions derived from RNA transcripts. A set of HTBI primers served as the primers for a first-round RT-PCR of the TCR CDR3. TCRdb used MiXCR to reprocess the multiplex PCR reads, holding one entry per CDR3 protein. Here the sample spans 45,000 to 60,000 distinct CDR3 sequences, around half being singletons. This CDR3 has 14 residues. Trimming took 6 bases from V and 2 from J; bases not matched to a gene: 7. Germline V gene lookup returns CDR1 MNHEY and CDR2 SVGAGI. The genes are TRBV6-5 and TRBJ2-7; the match to TRBD1 covers 7 bases. The sample consisted of blood. The receptor was isolated from a woman under 40 with Graves' ophthalmopathy. This CDR3 is CASRVTGYAYEQYL. Written as DNA, the CDR3 is TGTGCCAGCAGAGTGACAGGGTATGCCTACGAGCAGTACCTC.